This T cell receptor beta chain appears in the sequencing data of a study of circulating CD8 cells and anti-PD-1 response in melanoma. Overall study results and limits: Replicates were generally not done for experiments. Published repertoire comparisons used only baseline and M1 samples from a small cohort with few responders. DNEG was most diverse; TIGIT repertoires were least diverse.

From live CD3+CD8+TCRalphabeta+ cells, four PD-1 and/or TIGIT subsets were sorted. The CDR3 is made up of 13 amino acids. Trimming took 8 bases from V and 3 from J, leaving 11 bases between them. Germline loops: CDR1 SNHLY, CDR2 FYNNEI. In its sample, this clonotype ranks as large. The antigen remains undetermined. TCR libraries were prepared from 15 ng of total RNA with the QIAseq Immune Repertoire TCR panel. TCRdb re-analysed the reads in MiXCR, keeping a single row per CDR3 protein. This sample has a few hundred distinct CDR3 sequences; approximately 4.3% occur once, and the top ten carry about 18%.

The input for sequencing was CD8+ T cells from PBMCs, taken at baseline or after one month of anti-PD-1 therapy (not recorded which). The TCR was taken from a human donor with melanoma. This sequence joins TRBV2 and TRBJ1-5, with D hard to call. CDR3 loop: CASRDTNNQPQHF. The CDR3 coding sequence is TGTGCCAGCCGAGACACAAACAATCAGCCCCAGCATTTT.